These 21 T cell receptor beta chains were sequenced from one sample in a study of T cells after yellow fever vaccination. TCRdb re-called the 5' RACE reads with MiXCR, one entry per CDR3 protein. Of a few hundred thousand distinct CDR3 sequences detected, roughly 8.6% appear once; the ten largest clones hold approximately 15%. The sample in question was PBMCs, obtained roughly 45 days after the first yellow fever vaccination. These receptors all stem from a man between 18 and 29 years old who received the YFV17D yellow fever vaccine.

The rearrangement uses TRBV5-6 and TRBJ2-7; 10 bases align to TRBD2. The CDR3 totals 15 residues. V shed 1 base and J 6 bases; nucleotides not matched to a gene: 7. Germline CDR1 SGHDT, CDR2 YYEEEE. In nucleotides, the CDR3 is TGTGCCAGCAGCTTGCTAGCGGGGGTAAACGGCGAGCAGTACGTC. Translated: CASSLLAGVNGEQYV.

This clonotype has just a few counts. The chain couples TRBV7-2 to TRBJ2-3; D not certain. Germline V CDR1 and CDR2: SGHTA, FQGNSA. There are 13 residues in the CDR3. V gave up 4 bases and J gave up 10 bases, with 15 bases separating them. In DNA form, the CDR3 reads TGTGCCAGCAGCTCCACCCCCCTTATGGCGCAGTATTTT. The encoded protein is CASSSTPLMAQYF.

This clonotype was found a few times. This rearrangement joins TRBV24-1 to TRBJ2-5; TRBD1 aligns across 7 bases. Trimming at V came to 4 bases and at J to 5 bases, leaving 6 bases not matched to a gene. The germline V gene encodes CDR1 KGHDR and CDR2 SFDVKD. The CDR3 extends over 14 amino acids. This CDR3 reads CATSDAGGGETQYF. In nucleotides, the CDR3 is TGTGCCACCAGTGACGCAGGGGGTGGGGAGACCCAGTACTTC.

This clonotype turned up a few times. The chain couples TRBV10-3 to TRBJ2-7; D gene unclear. The CDR3 totals 12 residues. The V end lost 10 bases, the J end lost 0 bases, and 10 bases lay between the germline ends. The germline gives CDR1 ENHRY, CDR2 SYGVKD. In DNA, the CDR3 is TGTGCCACCGGGTGGAGCTCCTACGAGCAGTACGTC. Translating it yields CATGWSSYEQYV.

CDR3 loop: CASILQGGGLSSYEQYF. Here the CDR3 DNA reads TGTGCCAGCATTCTGCAAGGGGGGGGGTTAAGCTCCTACGAGCAGTACTTC. V and J are TRBV2 and TRBJ2-7; tentatively, D is TRBD2 (7 bases). The CDR3 totals 17 residues. Per the germline V gene, CDR1 is SNHLY and CDR2 is FYNNEI. Trimming took off 7 bases at V and 0 bases at J, with 22 bases between the two ends. The full variable domain, its missing parts supplied by reference TRBV2 and TRBJ2-7, is EPEVTQTPSHQVTQMGQEVILRCVPISNHLYFYWYRQILGQKVEFLVSFYNNEISEKSEIFDDQFSVERPDGSNFTLKIRSTKLEDSAMYFCASILQGGGLSSYEQYFGPGTRLTVT.

This clonotype was observed a handful of times. This rearrangement joins TRBV5-1 to TRBJ2-5; D perhaps matches TRBD1 (6 bases). The V and J ends lost 3 bases and 5 bases respectively, with 14 bases between them. Looked up from germline, CDR1 is SGHRS and CDR2 is YFSETQ. The CDR3 length is 14 residues. The CDR3 DNA follows: TGCGCCAGCAGCTACACAGGGTCTCAGGAGACCCAGTACTTC. Its translation: CASSYTGSQETQYF.

This clonotype was counted only a few times. The CDR3 protein is CASSQSVGFSTDTQYF. The CDR3, as DNA: TGTGCCAGCAGCCAATCGGTCGGATTCAGCACAGATACGCAGTATTTT. The chain combines TRBV14 with TRBJ2-3; unclear D gene. CDR1 is SGHDN, CDR2 FVKESK, per germline. The CDR3 spans 16 residues. Trimming took off 2 bases at V and 0 bases at J, with 12 bases between the two ends.

This clonotype turned up a few times. The V and J genes are TRBV5-1 and TRBJ2-5; possibly TRBD2 for D (6 bases). The CDR3 has 15 residues. Germline CDR1 reads SGHRS; CDR2 reads YFSETQ. The germline V and J ends were trimmed by 6 bases and 5 bases, with 20 bases remaining between them. The CDR3 here is CASTERVGVVETQYF. The CDR3 DNA follows: TGCGCCAGCACGGAGCGGGTGGGTGTTGTTGAGACCCAGTACTTC.

The chain employs TRBV18 and TRBJ2-3; D is unclear. Deletions cut 4 bases from V and 3 bases from J, with 14 bases between. The length of the CDR3 is 15 residues. Germline V gene data show CDR1 as KGHSH and CDR2 as LQKENI. The CDR3 nucleotides read TGTGCCAGCTCACTGGCATACGTGTGGACAGATACGCAGTATTTT. Translation: CASSLAYVWTDTQYF.

This clonotype was counted ten times or more. The rearrangement uses TRBV28 and TRBJ1-1; TRBD1 matches at 9 bases. This CDR3 has 14 residues. The germline CDR1 and CDR2 sequences are MDHEN and SYDVKM. The ends lost 6 bases at V and 4 bases at J; junction bases unmatched: 6. The CDR3 loop is CASRSGQGGTEAFF. DNA of the CDR3: TGTGCCAGCAGATCGGGACAGGGCGGCACTGAAGCTTTCTTT.

This clonotype was seen a handful of times. This sequence joins TRBV29-1 and TRBJ1-5; D is uncertain. This CDR3 is built from 13 residues. CDR1 is SQVTM, CDR2 ANQGSEA, per germline. The V and J ends lost 7 bases and 2 bases respectively, with 12 bases between them. This chain's CDR3 is CSAGPGGNQPQHF. The CDR3 bases are TGCAGCGCCGGACCGGGTGGCAATCAGCCCCAGCATTTT.

The table lists this clonotype with many counts. This rearrangement joins TRBV5-1 to TRBJ1-4; D remains ambiguous. There are 14 residues in the CDR3. Germline loops: CDR1 SGHRS, CDR2 YFSETQ. V lost 0 bases and J 3 bases, leaving 6 bases between the germline ends. The chain's CDR3 is CASSLGAANEKLFF. The DNA of the CDR3 is TGCGCCAGCAGCTTGGGAGCGGCTAATGAAAAACTGTTTTTT.

This chain connects TRBV7-6 to TRBJ1-1; D might be TRBD1 (6 bases). Germline loops: CDR1 SGHVS, CDR2 FNYEAQ. V lost 4 bases and J 4 bases, leaving 13 bases between the germline ends. CDR3 length equals 14 residues. The DNA for the CDR3 is TGTGCCAGCAGCTCACAGGGAGTTTCCACTGAAGCTTTCTTT. It codes for CASSSQGVSTEAFF.

This clonotype has a handful of counts. The chain is built from TRBV2 and TRBJ2-3, with 8 bases lining up with TRBD2. In germline, CDR1 is SNHLY, CDR2 FYNNEI. The junction had 7 bases not matched to a gene; V was cut back by 3 bases and J by 5 bases. The CDR3 loop spans 15 amino acids. CDR3 residues: CASSDTAGAGDTQYF. The DNA of the CDR3 is TGTGCCAGCAGTGATACAGCGGGGGCCGGAGATACGCAGTATTTT.

This clonotype has a handful of counts. V and J are TRBV2 and TRBJ2-7, with D tentatively TRBD1 or TRBD2 (6 bases each). Germline values: CDR1 SNHLY, CDR2 FYNNEI. The V and J ends lost 2 bases and 5 bases respectively, with 22 bases between them. The CDR3 runs 17 residues. The CDR3 DNA sequence: TGTGCCAGCAGTGAATTTGGGGGGCGATGGACAGCGCACGAGCAGTACGTC. Translating it yields CASSEFGGRWTAHEQYV.

Ten or more counts support this clonotype. The V gene is TRBV5-1, the J gene TRBJ2-3; a weak D match, TRBD1 (5 bases). Deletions cut 1 base from V and 1 base from J, with 7 bases between. CDR1 SGHRS and CDR2 YFSETQ come from the germline V gene. The CDR3 has 14 residues. The DNA of the CDR3 is TGCGCCAGCAGCTTGAGGGGCGGCACAGATACGCAGTATTTT. As protein: CASSLRGGTDTQYF.

The chain combines TRBV5-1 with TRBJ1-1; perhaps TRBD1 as D (5 bases). Trimming took off 0 bases at V and 7 bases at J, with 10 bases between the two ends. This CDR3 comprises 13 residues. Germline CDR1 and CDR2: SGHRS and YFSETQ. The CDR3 bases are TGCGCCAGCAGCTTGGATCGCGACAGTGAAGCTTTCTTT. Translation: CASSLDRDSEAFF.

The chain carries TRBV7-9 and TRBJ2-7; no clear D. CDR3 length: 13 amino acids. V was shortened by 1 base and J by 3 bases, with 7 bases between the two germline ends. CDR1 is SEHNR, CDR2 FQNEAQ, per germline (reference sequence). CDR3 in amino acids: CASSLEGFYEQYV. Written as DNA, the CDR3 is TGTGCCAGCAGCTTAGAGGGTTTCTACGAGCAGTACGTC.

V is TRBV11-3 and J is TRBJ2-7, with 7 bases matching TRBD1. The CDR3 runs to 13 residues. Germline V CDR1 and CDR2: SGHNT, YENEEA. The J segment lost 6 bases and the V segment lost 0 bases, leaving 2 bases of the junction unmatched. The CDR3 DNA sequence: TGTGCCAGCAGCTTAGAGTCAGGGGGCGAGCAGTACTTC. This gives the protein CASSLESGGEQYF.

The table lists this clonotype with many counts. This chain connects TRBV6-5 to TRBJ2-1, with 8 bases lining up with TRBD2. Germline lookup yields CDR1 MNHEY and CDR2 SVGAGI. The CDR3 runs to 13 residues. V was pared by 2 bases and J by 10 bases, with 4 bases of the junction left unmatched. The CDR3 nucleotides are TGTGCCAGCAGTTACCGGCGGGGGGTAGAGCAGTTCTTC. Translated: CASSYRRGVEQFF.

This clonotype was counted a few times. This chain connects TRBV7-2 to TRBJ2-3; TRBD2 matches 9 bases. The CDR3 sequence is 15 residues long. V dropped 3 bases and J dropped 5; count of bases not matched to a gene: 6. Germline CDR1 and CDR2: SGHTA and FQGNSA. This chain's CDR3 is CASSFGRGGGDTQYF. Here the CDR3 DNA reads TGTGCCAGCAGCTTTGGGCGGGGGGGCGGAGATACGCAGTATTTT.